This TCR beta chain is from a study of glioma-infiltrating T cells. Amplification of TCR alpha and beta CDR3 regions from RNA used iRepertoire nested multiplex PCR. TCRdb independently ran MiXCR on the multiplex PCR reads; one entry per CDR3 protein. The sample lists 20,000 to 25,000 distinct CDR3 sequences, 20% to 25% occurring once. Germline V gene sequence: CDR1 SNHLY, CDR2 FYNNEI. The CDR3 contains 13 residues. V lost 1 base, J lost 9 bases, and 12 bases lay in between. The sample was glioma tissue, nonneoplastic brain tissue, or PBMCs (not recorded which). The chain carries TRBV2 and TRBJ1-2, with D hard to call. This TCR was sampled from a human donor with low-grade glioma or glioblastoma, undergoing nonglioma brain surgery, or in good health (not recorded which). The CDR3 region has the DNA TGTGCCAGCAGTGAAGAAGGAGTAAGATGCTACACCTTC. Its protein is CASSEEGVRCYTF.